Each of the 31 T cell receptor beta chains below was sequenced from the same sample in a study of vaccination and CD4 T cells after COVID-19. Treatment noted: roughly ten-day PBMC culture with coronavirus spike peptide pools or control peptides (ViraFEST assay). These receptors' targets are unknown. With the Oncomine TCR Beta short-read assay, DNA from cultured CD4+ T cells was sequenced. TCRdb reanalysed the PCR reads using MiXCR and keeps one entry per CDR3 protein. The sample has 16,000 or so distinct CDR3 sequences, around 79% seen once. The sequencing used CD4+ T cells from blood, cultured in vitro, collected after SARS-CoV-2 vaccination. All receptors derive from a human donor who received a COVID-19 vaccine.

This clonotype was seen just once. The DNA for the CDR3 is TGTGCCAGCAGTTTCGGGACAGGTCGTCAAGCTTTCTTT. It yields the protein CASSFGTGRQAFF. The chain carries TRBV6-5 and TRBJ1-1; TRBD1 matches 8 bases. Germline CDR1 reads MNHEY; CDR2 reads SVGAGI. After removal of 4 bases from V and 9 bases from J, the junction contained 7 bases not matched to a gene. This CDR3 comprises 13 residues.

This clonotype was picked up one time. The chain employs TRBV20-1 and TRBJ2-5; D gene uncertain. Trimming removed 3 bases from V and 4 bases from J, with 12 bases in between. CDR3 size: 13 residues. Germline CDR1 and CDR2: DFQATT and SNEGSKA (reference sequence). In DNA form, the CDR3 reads TGCAGTGCTAGGCGACTTCTCGGAGAGACCCAGTACTTC. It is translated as CSARRLLGETQYF.

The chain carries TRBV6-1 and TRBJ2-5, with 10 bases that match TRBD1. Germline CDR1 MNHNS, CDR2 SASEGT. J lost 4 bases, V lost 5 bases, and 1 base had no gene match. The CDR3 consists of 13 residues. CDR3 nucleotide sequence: TGTGCCAGCAGTCGGGACAGGGGAGAGACCCAGTACTTC. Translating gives CASSRDRGETQYF.

CDR3: CASSIGQGDGQPQHF. The CDR3 coding sequence is TGTGCCAGTAGTATAGGACAGGGCGATGGTCAGCCCCAGCATTTT. The V and J genes are TRBV19 and TRBJ1-5, with 7 bases matching TRBD1. Trimming removed 1 base from V and 6 bases from J; junction bases left unmatched: 6. The CDR3 covers 15 residues. Per the germline V gene, CDR1 is LNHDA and CDR2 is SQIVND (reference sequence).

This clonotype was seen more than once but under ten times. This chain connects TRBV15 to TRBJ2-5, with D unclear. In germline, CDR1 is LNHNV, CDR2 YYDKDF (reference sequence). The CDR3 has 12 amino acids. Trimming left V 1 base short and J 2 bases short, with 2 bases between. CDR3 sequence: CATSRGQETQYF. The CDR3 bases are TGTGCCACCAGCAGAGGACAAGAGACCCAGTACTTC.

CDR3 amino acids: CASSEGSDTEAFF. The CDR3 DNA follows: TGTGCCAGCAGCGAGGGATCGGACACTGAAGCTTTCTTT. This rearrangement joins TRBV9 to TRBJ1-1; the D is unclear. Germline V gene sequence: CDR1 SGDLS, CDR2 YYNGEE. Deletions cut 3 bases from V and 3 bases from J, with 9 bases between. The CDR3 covers 13 residues.

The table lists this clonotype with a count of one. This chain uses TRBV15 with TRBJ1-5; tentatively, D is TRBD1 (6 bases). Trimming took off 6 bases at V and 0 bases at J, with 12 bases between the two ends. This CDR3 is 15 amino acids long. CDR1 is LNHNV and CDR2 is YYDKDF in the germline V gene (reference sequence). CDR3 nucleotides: TGTGCCACCAGTCCGAGGACAGCTAGCAATCAGCCCCAGCATTTT. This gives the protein CATSPRTASNQPQHF.

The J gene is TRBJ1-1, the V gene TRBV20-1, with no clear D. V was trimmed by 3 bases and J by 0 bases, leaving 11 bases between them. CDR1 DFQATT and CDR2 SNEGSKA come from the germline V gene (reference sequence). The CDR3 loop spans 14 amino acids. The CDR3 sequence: CSARRSGLNTEAFF. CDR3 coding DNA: TGCAGTGCTAGGCGGTCCGGTCTGAACACTGAAGCTTTCTTT.

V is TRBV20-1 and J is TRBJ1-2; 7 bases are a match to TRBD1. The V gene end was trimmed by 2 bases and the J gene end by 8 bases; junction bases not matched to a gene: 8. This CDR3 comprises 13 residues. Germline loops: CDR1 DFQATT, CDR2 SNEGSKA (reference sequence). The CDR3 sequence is CSARQTGVSGYTF. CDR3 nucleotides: TGCAGTGCTAGACAAACAGGGGTGAGCGGCTACACCTTC.

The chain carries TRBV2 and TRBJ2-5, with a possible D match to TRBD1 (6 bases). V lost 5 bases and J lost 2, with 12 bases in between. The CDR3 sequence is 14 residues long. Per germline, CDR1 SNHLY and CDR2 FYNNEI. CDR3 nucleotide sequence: TGTGCCAGCAGTTACAGGGACCTTCAAGAGACCCAGTACTTC. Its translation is CASSYRDLQETQYF. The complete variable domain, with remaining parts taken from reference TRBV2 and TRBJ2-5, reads EPEVTQTPSHQVTQMGQEVILRCVPISNHLYFYWYRQILGQKVEFLVSFYNNEISEKSEIFDDQFSVERPDGSNFTLKIRSTKLEDSAMYFCASSYRDLQETQYFGPGTRLLVL.

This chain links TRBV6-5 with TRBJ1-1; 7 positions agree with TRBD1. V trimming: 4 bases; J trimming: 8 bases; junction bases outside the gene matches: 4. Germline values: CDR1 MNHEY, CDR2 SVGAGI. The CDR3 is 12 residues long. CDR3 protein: CASSLPQGEAFF. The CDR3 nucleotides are TGTGCCAGCAGTTTGCCACAGGGGGAAGCTTTCTTT.

In DNA form, the CDR3 reads TGTGCCAGCAGCCCCACAGAATTCGGGACAGTACAAGAGACCCAGTACTTC. This gives the protein CASSPTEFGTVQETQYF. This chain uses TRBV7-9 with TRBJ2-5; 7 bases fit TRBD1. With 5 bases clipped from V and 2 bases from J, the junction kept 14 bases outside the gene matches. The germline V gene has CDR1 SEHNR and CDR2 FQNEAQ (reference sequence). CDR3 length: 17 amino acids.

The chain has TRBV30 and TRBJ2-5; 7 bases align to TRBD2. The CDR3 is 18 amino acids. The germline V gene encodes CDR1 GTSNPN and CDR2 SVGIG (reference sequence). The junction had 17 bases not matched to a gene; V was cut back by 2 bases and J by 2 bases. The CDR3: CAWSPPRRASGNQETQYF. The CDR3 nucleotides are TGTGCCTGGAGTCCCCCAAGGCGGGCTAGCGGAAATCAAGAGACCCAGTACTTC.

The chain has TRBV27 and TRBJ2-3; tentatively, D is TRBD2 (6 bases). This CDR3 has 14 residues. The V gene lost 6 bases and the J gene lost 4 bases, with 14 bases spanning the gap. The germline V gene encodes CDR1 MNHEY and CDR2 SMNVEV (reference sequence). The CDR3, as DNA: TGTGCCAGCAGGGCGGGGTTTGGGGCAGATACGCAGTATTTT. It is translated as CASRAGFGADTQYF.

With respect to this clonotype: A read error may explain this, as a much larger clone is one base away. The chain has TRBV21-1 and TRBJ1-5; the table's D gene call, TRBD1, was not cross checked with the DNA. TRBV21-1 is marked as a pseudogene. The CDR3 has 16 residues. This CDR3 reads CASSLKGQGFNRPQHF. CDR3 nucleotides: TGTGCCAGCAGCCTCAAGGGACAGGGGTTTAATCGGCCCCAGCATTTT.

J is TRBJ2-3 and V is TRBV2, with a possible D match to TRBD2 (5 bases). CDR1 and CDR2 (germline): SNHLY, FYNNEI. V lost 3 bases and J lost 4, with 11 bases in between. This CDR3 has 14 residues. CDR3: CASSDVRGSDTQYF. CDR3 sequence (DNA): TGTGCCAGCAGTGATGTTCGAGGGTCAGATACGCAGTATTTT.

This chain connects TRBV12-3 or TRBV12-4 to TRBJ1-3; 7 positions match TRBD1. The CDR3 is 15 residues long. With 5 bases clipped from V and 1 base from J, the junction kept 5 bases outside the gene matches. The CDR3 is CASSIGTVSGNTIYF. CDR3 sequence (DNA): TGTGCCAGCAGTATTGGGACAGTATCTGGAAACACCATATATTTT.

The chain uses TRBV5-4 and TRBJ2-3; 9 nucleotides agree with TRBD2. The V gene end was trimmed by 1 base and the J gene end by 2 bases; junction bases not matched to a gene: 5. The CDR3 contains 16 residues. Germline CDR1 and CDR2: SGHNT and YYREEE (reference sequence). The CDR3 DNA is TGTGCCAGCAGCTTGACAGCGGGGGGAGACACAGATACGCAGTATTTT. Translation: CASSLTAGGDTDTQYF.

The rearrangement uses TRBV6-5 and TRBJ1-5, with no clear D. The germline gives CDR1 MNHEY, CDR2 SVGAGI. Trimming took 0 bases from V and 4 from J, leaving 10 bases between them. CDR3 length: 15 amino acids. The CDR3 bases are TGTGCCAGCAGTTACTCGCAGGTGGCAAATCAGCCCCAGCATTTT. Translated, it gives CASSYSQVANQPQHF.

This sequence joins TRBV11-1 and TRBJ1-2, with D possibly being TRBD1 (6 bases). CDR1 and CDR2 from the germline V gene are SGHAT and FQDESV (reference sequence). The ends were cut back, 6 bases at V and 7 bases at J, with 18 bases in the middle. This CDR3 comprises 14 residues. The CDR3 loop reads CASRTPGQSLGYTF. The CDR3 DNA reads TGTGCCAGCAGAACACCAGGACAGTCCCTTGGCTACACCTTC.

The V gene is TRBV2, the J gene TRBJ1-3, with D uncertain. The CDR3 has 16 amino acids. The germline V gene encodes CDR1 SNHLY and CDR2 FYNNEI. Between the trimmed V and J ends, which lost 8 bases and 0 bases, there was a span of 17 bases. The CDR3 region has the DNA TGTGCCAGCGTGAGGGCCGGGCAGGACTCTGGAAACACCATATATTTT. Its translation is CASVRAGQDSGNTIYF.

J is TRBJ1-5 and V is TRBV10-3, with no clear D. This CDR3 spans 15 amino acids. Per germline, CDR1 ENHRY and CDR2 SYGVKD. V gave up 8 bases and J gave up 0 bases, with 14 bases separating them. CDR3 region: CAIGREDYSNQPQHF. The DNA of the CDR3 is TGTGCCATCGGTAGGGAAGACTATAGCAATCAGCCCCAGCATTTT.

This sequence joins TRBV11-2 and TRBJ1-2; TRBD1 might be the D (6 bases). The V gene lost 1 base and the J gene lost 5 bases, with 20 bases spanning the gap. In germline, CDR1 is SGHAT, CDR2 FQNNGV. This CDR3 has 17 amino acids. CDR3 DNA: TGTGCCAGCAGCTTAGGAGGGGGTTTCGAACAGCTATATGGCTACACCTTC. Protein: CASSLGGGFEQLYGYTF.

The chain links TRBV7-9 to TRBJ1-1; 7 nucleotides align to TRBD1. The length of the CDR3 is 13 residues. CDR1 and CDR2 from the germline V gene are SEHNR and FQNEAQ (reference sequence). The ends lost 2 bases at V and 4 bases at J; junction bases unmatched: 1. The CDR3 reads CASSLNRGTEAFF. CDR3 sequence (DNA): TGTGCCAGCAGCTTAAACAGGGGCACTGAAGCTTTCTTT. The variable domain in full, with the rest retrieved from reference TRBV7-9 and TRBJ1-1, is DTGVSQNPRHKITKRGQNVTFRCDPISEHNRLYWYRQTLGQGPEFLTYFQNEAQLEKSRLLSDRFSAERPKGSFSTLEIQRTEQGDSAMYLCASSLNRGTEAFFGQGTRLTVV.

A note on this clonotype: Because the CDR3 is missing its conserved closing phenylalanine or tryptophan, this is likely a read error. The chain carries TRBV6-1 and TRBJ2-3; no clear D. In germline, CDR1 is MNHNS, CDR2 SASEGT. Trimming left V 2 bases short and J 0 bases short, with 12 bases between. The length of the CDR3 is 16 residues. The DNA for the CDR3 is TGTGCCAGCAGTGAATTACCCGCGACTAGCACAGATACGCAGTATTCT. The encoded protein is CASSELPATSTDTQYS.

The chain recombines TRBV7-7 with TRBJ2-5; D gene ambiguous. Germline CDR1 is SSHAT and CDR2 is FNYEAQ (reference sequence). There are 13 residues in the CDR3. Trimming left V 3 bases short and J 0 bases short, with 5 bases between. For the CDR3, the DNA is TGTGCCAGCAGCTTGGGTTACCAAGAGACCCAGTACTTC. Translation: CASSLGYQETQYF. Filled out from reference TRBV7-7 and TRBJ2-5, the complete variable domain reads GAGVSQSPRYKVTKRGQDVTLRCDPISSHATLYWYQQALGQGPEFLTYFNYEAQPDKSGLPSDRFSAERPEGSISTLTIQRTEQRDSAMYRCASSLGYQETQYFGPGTRLLVL.

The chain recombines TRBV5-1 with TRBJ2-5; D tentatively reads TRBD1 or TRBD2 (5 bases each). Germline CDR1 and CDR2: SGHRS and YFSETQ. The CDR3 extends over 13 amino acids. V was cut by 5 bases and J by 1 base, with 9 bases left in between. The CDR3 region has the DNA TGCGCCAGCAGGACGGGGCCCCAAGAGACCCAGTACTTC. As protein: CASRTGPQETQYF.

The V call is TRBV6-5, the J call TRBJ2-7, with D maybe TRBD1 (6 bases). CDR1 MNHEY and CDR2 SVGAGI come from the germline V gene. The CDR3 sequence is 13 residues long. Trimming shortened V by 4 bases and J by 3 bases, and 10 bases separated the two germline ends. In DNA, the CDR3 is TGTGCCAGCAGTTCCCCGGACAGCTACGAGCAGTACTTC. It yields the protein CASSSPDSYEQYF.

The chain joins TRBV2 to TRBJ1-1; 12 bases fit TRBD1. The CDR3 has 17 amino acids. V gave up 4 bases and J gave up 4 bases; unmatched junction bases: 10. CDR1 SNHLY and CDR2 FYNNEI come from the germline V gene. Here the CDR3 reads CASSVPRDRGLSTEAFF. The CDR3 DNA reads TGTGCCAGCAGTGTACCGCGGGACAGGGGGCTTAGCACTGAAGCTTTCTTT.

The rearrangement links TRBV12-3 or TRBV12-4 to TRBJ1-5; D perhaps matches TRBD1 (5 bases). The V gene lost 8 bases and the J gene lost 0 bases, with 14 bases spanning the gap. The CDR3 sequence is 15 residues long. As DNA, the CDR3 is TGTGCCAGCCGAGGGGCGACGGATAGCAATCAGCCCCAGCATTTT. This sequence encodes CASRGATDSNQPQHF.

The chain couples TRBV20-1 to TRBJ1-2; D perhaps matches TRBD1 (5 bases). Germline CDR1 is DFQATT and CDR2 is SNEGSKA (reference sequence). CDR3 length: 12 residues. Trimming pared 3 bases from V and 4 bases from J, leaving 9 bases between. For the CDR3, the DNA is TGCAGTGCTAGGAGACAGATCTATGGCTACACCTTC. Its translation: CSARRQIYGYTF.